These T cell receptor beta chains were read from a single sample in a study of T-cell reconstitution after alpha-beta-depleted transplantation in children. MiXCR was run by TCRdb on the PCR reads, yielding one entry per CDR3 protein. The top ten hold 29% of the sample, which has about 420,000 distinct CDR3 sequences, roughly 17% seen once. This sample comprised PBMCs, mostly from graft donor cells, obtained 360 days after TCRalphabeta/CD19-depleted stem cell transplant. The source of these receptors is a boy in the first two years of life who had a stem cell transplant for Wiskott-Aldrich syndrome, so the T cells may come from the graft donor. Each CDR3 is given with its conserved first and last residue. The D gene is left open where the match is weak. A clone size is listed for some rows: how often the clone was seen (once, few, many), or a class if it is expanded.

cdr3_length,v_call,j_call,d_call,clone_size,cdr3_aa,cdr3_nt
14,TRBV7-2,TRBJ2-5,TRBD2,few,CASSYSGSRETQYF,TGTGCCAGCAGCTATAGCGGGAGTCGAGAGACCCAGTACTTC
15,TRBV18,TRBJ2-7,.,few,CASSPTRRGAGEQYF,TGTGCCAGCTCACCCACCCGGAGGGGGGCAGGGGAGCAGTACTTC
15,TRBV4-1,TRBJ1-2,.,.,CASSQAPGGDYGYTF,TGCGCCAGCAGCCAAGCCCCGGGAGGGGACTATGGCTACACCTTC
15,TRBV25-1,TRBJ2-7,.,.,CASTHSYRVIYEQYF,TGTGCCAGCACCCATTCCTACAGGGTGATATACGAGCAGTACTTC
13,TRBV28,TRBJ2-7,.,.,CASSPSVPYEQYF,TGTGCCAGCAGTCCTTCAGTACCTTACGAGCAGTACTTC
16,TRBV12-3/TRBV12-4,TRBJ2-1,.,.,CASTVREGVTYNEQFF,TGTGCCAGCACCGTCAGGGAAGGGGTAACCTACAATGAGCAGTTCTTC
15,TRBV4-3,TRBJ2-3,.,few,CASSQDPIGTDTQYF,TGCGCCAGCAGCCAAGATCCTATCGGCACAGATACGCAGTATTTT
12,TRBV7-2,TRBJ2-5,TRBD1,.,CASSFGGQVSHF,TGTGCCAGCAGCTTCGGGGGACAGGTATCGCACTTC
14,TRBV20-1,TRBJ2-7,TRBD2,few,CSLVPRPGEGEQYF,TGCAGCCTAGTGCCGCGCCCCGGGGAGGGCGAGCAGTACTTC
12,TRBV2,TRBJ1-1,.,.,CASSVKTAEAFF,TGTGCCAGCAGTGTAAAGACAGCTGAAGCTTTCTTT